This T cell receptor beta chain stems from a study of shared clonotypes between healthy human individuals (dated by TCRdb to 2019 to 2021). Context from the whole study: The cohort comprised a couple of women and three men aged 18 to 49 years. For each donor, three plates each were used for CD4 naive and CD4 memory, two plates were used for CD8 naive, and one plate was used for CD8 memory. The study deeply sequenced blood TCR repertoires of several healthy adults to estimate repertoire size and the extent of clonotype sharing between individuals. To increase sequencing depth and limit assay-specific biases, different laboratories used diverse techniques to prepare libraries and sequence TCR repertoires. Each donor's leukapheresis produced roughly between roughly 0.94 and 9.5 billion PBMCs. Broad study findings and their caveats: Sampling was limited to blood, and TCR repertoires in tissue likely differ from TCR repertoires in blood. Even with the large sequencing depth, rarefaction of the sorted-subset datasets indicated that sequencing was incomplete. Because the study included a small number of donors, the genetic and exposure-history diversity represented was limited. Sharing across a handful of donors was observed for around 5% of naive CD4, under 4% of naive CD8, about 2.3% of memory CD4, and around 0.44% of memory CD8 clonotypes. Higher generation probabilities were observed for clonotypes shared by all four sorted-subset donors than for non-shared clonotypes. Pairwise subsampling led to the expectation that sequencing depth would affect the degree of clonotype sharing among donors. Naive subsets generally had larger estimated clonotype richness than memory subsets did.

Counted from cysteine to phenylalanine, this CDR3 has 13 amino acids. The entry retains the CDR3 DNA only, 39 bases that are in frame from base 1. Relative to germline, V is 0 bases shorter and J is 10 bases shorter, with 7 bases between their ends. CDR1 and CDR2 are read off the germline V gene (reference sequence) as LNHDA and SQIVND. With regard to this clone: No cognate antigen has been identified for it. Per-nucleotide qualities are absent, and no much larger clonotype sits a single base away.

Healthy HIV-negative adults with no recently reported acute infections or vaccinations were included as donors. All donors were Caucasian adults living in Nashville, Tennessee, USA. CD4+ T cells were enriched through magnetic negative selection, after which naive cells were positively selected on CD45RA and the remaining negative fraction served as the memory subset. After blood collection by leukapheresis, PBMCs were isolated using Ficoll-Histopaque density gradient centrifugation and then cryopreserved in the vapor phase of liquid nitrogen. Analytical flow cytometry was used to check the purity and quantity of each magnetically sorted T cell population. Each sorted fraction had its genomic DNA isolated and then quantified by UV absorbance on a Nanodrop 2000c. Using the deep immunoSEQ assay, TCR CDR3 regions were amplified from genomic DNA by multiplex PCR. For each cell subset, the extracted genomic DNA was distributed evenly across all wells of several immunoSEQ 96-well plates, and each plate served as one replicate. For sorted subsets, approximately 210 ng genomic DNA, equal to 30,000 to 35,000 T cell genomes, was loaded into each replicate PCR. Purified libraries were quantified with a Qubit 3.0 fluorometer, sized on a Bioanalyzer 2100, and re-quantified with the KAPA Library Quantification kit. Every immunoSEQ 96-well plate was sequenced on a separate single-read 150-cycle Illumina NextSeq 550 flow cell. The source study handled its data this way. The immunoSEQ output contained only junctional sequences without quality scores, so filtering could not match that applied to full-length reads. Sequences were annotated with PyIR, a Python wrapper for IgBLAST v1.9, and V/J genes and CDR3 were assigned using IMGT germline references. Reads with weak V/J assignments (E-value above 1e-6), missing CDR3, stop codons, out-of-frame junctions, or ambiguous translated residues were removed. V3J clonotypes were defined by identical inferred V gene, J gene, and CDR3 amino acid sequence. Percentage overlap between repertoires was calculated by dividing the number of shared unique clonotypes by the size of the smaller repertoire. Repertoire richness was assessed with RTK rarefaction, the Chao1 estimator, and Recon v2.1 estimates of unobserved clonotypes. For all TCRbeta clonotypes obtained by the gDNA method from several donors, generation probabilities were computed with OLGA. TCRdb provides this immuneACCESS table in a form limited to in-frame rearrangements. Some clones are lacking; in checked studies, under half of them reflect an unresolved V gene, and why the rest are absent is not known. The DNA was the basis for D and trimming; V, J and clone size are from that table. The sample profile shows a few million clones; 95% of them were found once. The top ten clones comprise roughly 0.13% of the sample.

The specimen was naive CD4+ T cells sorted from blood. The cell subset or site label, as the study defines it: CD45RA+ positively selected. The TCR comes from a man between 18 and 29 years old in good health. The V and J genes are TRBV19 and TRBJ1-6; the D gene lacks a confident call. In nucleotides, the sequence is TGTGCCAGTAGTATAGATATTGCGTCACCCCTCCACTTT. Its product reads: CASSIDIASPLHF. This CDR3, with the reference TRBV19 and TRBJ1-6 proteins standing in past its ends, gives the full variable domain DGGITQSPKYLFRKEGQNVTLSCEQNLNHDAMYWYRQDPGQGLRLIYYSQIVNDFQKGDIAEGYSVSREKKESFPLTVTSAQKNPTAFYLCASSIDIASPLHFGNGTRLTVT.